This is a list of T cell receptor beta chains from one sample in a study of early T cells in non-severe SARS-CoV-2 infection. MiXCR was run by TCRdb on the 5' RACE reads, yielding one entry per CDR3 protein. The sample records tens of thousands of distinct CDR3 sequences, around 5.4% being singletons. Sequenced sample: whole blood. The receptors were gathered from an adult who was a healthcare worker with PCR-confirmed SARS-CoV-2 infection or an uninfected control (not recorded which). Both conserved end residues are part of each CDR3. Fields, in order: clone size, J gene, V gene, D gene, CDR3 DNA, CDR3 protein. D genes are given only for firm matches. Clone sizes are given selectively: once, few, many, or a class where the clone is expanded.

clone size: medium-sized; J gene: TRBJ2-5; V gene: TRBV28; D gene: TRBD2; CDR3 DNA: TGTGCCAGCAGTTTCGCCGCGGCTAGCGGGGGGAGGATAATCCAGACCCAGTACTTC; CDR3 protein: CASSFAAASGGRIIQTQYF
clone size: many; J gene: TRBJ2-7; V gene: TRBV5-1; D gene: TRBD2; CDR3 DNA: TGCGCCAGCAGCTTGGCCGGGAGGACCTACGAGCAGTACTTC; CDR3 protein: CASSLAGRTYEQYF
clone size: many; J gene: TRBJ2-3; V gene: TRBV20-1; D gene: .; CDR3 DNA: TGCAGTGCTTTACAGGGCGCGGCCCGTTACACAGATACGCAGTATTTT; CDR3 protein: CSALQGAARYTDTQYF
clone size: many; J gene: TRBJ2-7; V gene: TRBV28; D gene: .; CDR3 DNA: TGTGCCAGCAGTTTAGTCCAGGGTGGTGGCGAGCAGTACTTC; CDR3 protein: CASSLVQGGGEQYF
clone size: many; J gene: TRBJ2-4; V gene: TRBV15; D gene: TRBD2; CDR3 DNA: TGTGCCACCAGCTTAGCGGGAGAGCTAAACATTCAGTACTTC; CDR3 protein: CATSLAGELNIQYF
clone size: medium-sized; J gene: TRBJ2-5; V gene: TRBV15; D gene: .; CDR3 DNA: TGTGCCACCAGCAGACCACAAGAGACCCAGTACTTC; CDR3 protein: CATSRPQETQYF
clone size: few; J gene: TRBJ2-2; V gene: TRBV15; D gene: TRBD1; CDR3 DNA: TGTGCCACCAGCAGAGCTCGGACAGGGTCCACCGGGGAGCTGTTTTTT; CDR3 protein: CATSRARTGSTGELFF
clone size: many; J gene: TRBJ2-7; V gene: TRBV6-2/TRBV6-3; D gene: .; CDR3 DNA: TGTGCCAGCAGCCCCCAAGGCCCCGGAGACTACGAGCAGTACTTC; CDR3 protein: CASSPQGPGDYEQYF
clone size: many; J gene: TRBJ1-2; V gene: TRBV2; D gene: .; CDR3 DNA: TGTGCCAGCAGGACAGATGGCAGTGGCTACACCTTC; CDR3 protein: CASRTDGSGYTF
clone size: many; J gene: TRBJ2-2; V gene: TRBV7-9; D gene: .; CDR3 DNA: TGTGCCAGCAGTTCTTACACCGGGGAGCTGTTTTTT; CDR3 protein: CASSSYTGELFF
clone size: many; J gene: TRBJ2-3; V gene: TRBV4-3; D gene: .; CDR3 DNA: TGCGCCAGCAGCCCGTCGAGGGGTACAGATACGCAGTATTTT; CDR3 protein: CASSPSRGTDTQYF
clone size: few; J gene: TRBJ1-1; V gene: TRBV30; D gene: .; CDR3 DNA: TGTGCCTGGAGCAGGGCAGGGGCGAACACTGAAGCTTTCTTT; CDR3 protein: CAWSRAGANTEAFF
clone size: many; J gene: TRBJ2-1; V gene: TRBV7-9; D gene: TRBD2; CDR3 DNA: TGTGCCAGCAGGTCGGGACTAGCGGGATCCAATGAGCAGTTCTTC; CDR3 protein: CASRSGLAGSNEQFF
clone size: .; J gene: TRBJ2-7; V gene: TRBV5-1; D gene: .; CDR3 DNA: TGCGCCAGCAGCTTCCGGGACGGACCCTACGAGCAGTACTTC; CDR3 protein: CASSFRDGPYEQYF
clone size: few; J gene: TRBJ2-7; V gene: TRBV14; D gene: .; CDR3 DNA: TGTGCCAGCAGCCAAGGAAGGGGTAGCTCCTACGAGCAGTACTTC; CDR3 protein: CASSQGRGSSYEQYF
clone size: .; J gene: TRBJ2-3; V gene: TRBV12-3/TRBV12-4; D gene: TRBD2; CDR3 DNA: TGTGCCAGCAGTTTAGCGGGAGGGTCAGATACGCAGTATTTT; CDR3 protein: CASSLAGGSDTQYF
clone size: many; J gene: TRBJ1-1; V gene: TRBV5-1; D gene: .; CDR3 DNA: TGCGCCAGCAGCCCTGGGCTGGGGGCGGTCGCTGAAGCTTTCTTT; CDR3 protein: CASSPGLGAVAEAFF
clone size: few; J gene: TRBJ1-5; V gene: TRBV18; D gene: .; CDR3 DNA: TGTGCCAGCTCACCACCCCAGGCCCGCGCTCTTAGCAATCAGCCCCAGCATTTT; CDR3 protein: CASSPPQARALSNQPQHF
clone size: .; J gene: TRBJ1-6; V gene: TRBV6-2/TRBV6-3; D gene: .; CDR3 DNA: TGTGCCAGCAGTAGAACAGAAAATTCACCCCTCCACTTT; CDR3 protein: CASSRTENSPLHF
clone size: many; J gene: TRBJ2-2; V gene: TRBV12-3/TRBV12-4; D gene: TRBD2; CDR3 DNA: TGTGCCAGCAGTTCATCTAGCGGCACCGGGGAGCTGTTTTTT; CDR3 protein: CASSSSSGTGELFF
clone size: few; J gene: TRBJ2-1; V gene: TRBV2; D gene: TRBD2; CDR3 DNA: TGTGCCAGCCTTGAGCGACTAGCGGGCTACAATGAGCAGTTCTTC; CDR3 protein: CASLERLAGYNEQFF
clone size: many; J gene: TRBJ1-2; V gene: TRBV11-2; D gene: .; CDR3 DNA: TGTGCCAGCAGCCCCGGGGGGCGCCGACCTAACTATGGCTACACCTTC; CDR3 protein: CASSPGGRRPNYGYTF
clone size: many; J gene: TRBJ2-3; V gene: TRBV25-1; D gene: TRBD2; CDR3 DNA: TGTGCCTGCCAACGGGGGGGTAGCACAGATACGCAGTATTTT; CDR3 protein: CACQRGGSTDTQYF
clone size: few; J gene: TRBJ2-7; V gene: TRBV10-3; D gene: TRBD1; CDR3 DNA: TGTGCCATCAGTGAGTCATGGACAGGGTCCTACGAGCAGTACTTC; CDR3 protein: CAISESWTGSYEQYF
clone size: many; J gene: TRBJ2-7; V gene: TRBV5-5; D gene: TRBD2; CDR3 DNA: TGTGCCAGCAGCTTCGGGAGGGCCTACGAGCAGTACTTC; CDR3 protein: CASSFGRAYEQYF
clone size: many; J gene: TRBJ2-3; V gene: TRBV7-8; D gene: .; CDR3 DNA: TGTGCCAGCAGCTTAGAGGGAGGACCCACAGATACGCAGTATTTT; CDR3 protein: CASSLEGGPTDTQYF
clone size: many; J gene: TRBJ1-1; V gene: TRBV30; D gene: .; CDR3 DNA: TGTGCCTGGACCCGGGTAGCCAACACTGAAGCTTTCTTT; CDR3 protein: CAWTRVANTEAFF